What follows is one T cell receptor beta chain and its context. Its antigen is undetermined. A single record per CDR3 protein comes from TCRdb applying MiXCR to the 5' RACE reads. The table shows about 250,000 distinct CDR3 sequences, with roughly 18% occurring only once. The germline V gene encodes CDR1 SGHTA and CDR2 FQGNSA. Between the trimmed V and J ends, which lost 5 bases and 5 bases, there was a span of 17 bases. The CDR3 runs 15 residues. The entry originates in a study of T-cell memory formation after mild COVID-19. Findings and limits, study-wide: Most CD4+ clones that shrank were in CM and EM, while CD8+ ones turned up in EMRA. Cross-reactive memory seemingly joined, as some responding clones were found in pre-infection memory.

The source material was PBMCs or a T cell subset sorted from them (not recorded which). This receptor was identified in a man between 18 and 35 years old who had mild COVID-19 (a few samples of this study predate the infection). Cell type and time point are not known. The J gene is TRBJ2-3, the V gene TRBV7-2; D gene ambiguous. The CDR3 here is CASSRDRQVKDTQYF. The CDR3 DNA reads TGTGCCAGCAGCCGCGACCGCCAGGTTAAAGATACGCAGTATTTT.